This T cell receptor beta chain was retrieved from a study of blood T cell repertoires in COVID-19. Study as a whole: There were acute and convalescent COVID-19 samples, and they came from the United States, Italy and Spain.

Which cohort a participant joined came from the clinical history participants gave. Per the original data handling: Nucleated cell counts were estimated from reference gene primer amplification. The assay was immunoSEQ multiplex PCR, and TCRdb's table has in-frame clones only and misses some. The D gene and trimming were derived from the DNA, and the V and J assignments and clone size from that table. This table has some 400,000 clones, 90% to 95% appearing once. V trimming: 5 bases; J trimming: 5 bases; junction bases outside the gene matches: 9. The germline V gene has CDR1 SGHTA and CDR2 FQGTGA. There are 14 residues in the CDR3.

J is TRBJ2-7 and V is TRBV7-3; 7 bases match TRBD1. The clonotype was recovered from a woman in her thirties or forties who had been exposed to COVID-19. What was sequenced was PBMCs or T cells enriched from blood (not recorded which). CDR3 sequence reads: CASSPGTVVDEQYF. The CDR3 coding sequence is TGTGCCAGCAGCCCCGGGACAGTGGTAGACGAGCAGTACTTC.